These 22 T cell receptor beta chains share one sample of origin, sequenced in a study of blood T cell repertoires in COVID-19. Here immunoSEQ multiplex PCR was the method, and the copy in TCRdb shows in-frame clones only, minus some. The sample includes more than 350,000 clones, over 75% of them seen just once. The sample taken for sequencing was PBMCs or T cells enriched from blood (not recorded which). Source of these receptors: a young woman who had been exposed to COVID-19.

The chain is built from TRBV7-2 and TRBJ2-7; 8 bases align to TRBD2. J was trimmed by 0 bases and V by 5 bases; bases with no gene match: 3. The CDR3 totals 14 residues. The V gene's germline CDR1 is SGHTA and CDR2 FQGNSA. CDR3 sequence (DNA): TGTGCCAGCAGCCAGCGGGGGAACTCCTACGAGCAGTACTTC. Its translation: CASSQRGNSYEQYF.

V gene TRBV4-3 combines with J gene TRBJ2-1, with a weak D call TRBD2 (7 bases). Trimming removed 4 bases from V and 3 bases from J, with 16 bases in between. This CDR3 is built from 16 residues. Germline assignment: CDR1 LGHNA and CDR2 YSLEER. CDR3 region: CASSPARGGFYNEQFF. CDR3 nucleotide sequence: TGCGCCAGCAGCCCTGCAAGGGGGGGGTTCTACAATGAGCAGTTCTTC.

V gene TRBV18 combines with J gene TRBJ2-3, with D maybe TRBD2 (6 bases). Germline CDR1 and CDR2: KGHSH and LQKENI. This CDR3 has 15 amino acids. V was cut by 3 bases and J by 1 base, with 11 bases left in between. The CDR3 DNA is TGTGCCAGCTCACCCTCGGGGGTGGGCACAGATACGCAGTATTTT. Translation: CASSPSGVGTDTQYF.

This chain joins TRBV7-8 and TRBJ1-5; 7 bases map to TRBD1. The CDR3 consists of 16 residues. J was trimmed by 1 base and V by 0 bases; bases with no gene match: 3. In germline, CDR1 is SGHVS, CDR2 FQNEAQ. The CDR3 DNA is TGTGCCAGCAGCTTAGCCGGGACAGTCAGCAATCAGCCCCAGCATTTT. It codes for CASSLAGTVSNQPQHF.

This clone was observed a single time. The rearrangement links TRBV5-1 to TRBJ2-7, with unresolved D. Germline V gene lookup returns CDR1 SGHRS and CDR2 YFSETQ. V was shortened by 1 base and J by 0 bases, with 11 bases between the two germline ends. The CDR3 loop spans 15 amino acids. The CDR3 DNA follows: TGCGCCAGCAGCTTGAGGCGGCCTAGCTCCTACGAGCAGTACTTC. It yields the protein CASSLRRPSSYEQYF. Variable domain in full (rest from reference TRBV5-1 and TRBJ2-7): KAGVTQTPRYLIKTRGQQVTLSCSPISGHRSVSWYQQTPGQGLQFLFEYFSETQRNKGNFPGRFSGRQFSNSRSEMNVSTLELGDSALYLCASSLRRPSSYEQYFGPGTRLTVT.

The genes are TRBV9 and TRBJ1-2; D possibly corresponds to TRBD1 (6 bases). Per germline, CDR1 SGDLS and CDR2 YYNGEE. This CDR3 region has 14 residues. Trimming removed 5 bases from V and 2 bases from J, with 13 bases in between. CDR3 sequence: CASSSSDRNYGYTF. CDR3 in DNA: TGTGCCAGCAGTTCATCGGACAGAAACTATGGCTACACCTTC.

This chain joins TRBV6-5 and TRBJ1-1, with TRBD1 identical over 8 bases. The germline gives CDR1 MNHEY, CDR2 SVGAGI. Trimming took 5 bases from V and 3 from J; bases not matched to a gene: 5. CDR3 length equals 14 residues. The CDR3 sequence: CASSPGGPYTEAFF. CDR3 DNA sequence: TGTGCCAGCAGTCCAGGGGGCCCGTACACTGAAGCTTTCTTT.

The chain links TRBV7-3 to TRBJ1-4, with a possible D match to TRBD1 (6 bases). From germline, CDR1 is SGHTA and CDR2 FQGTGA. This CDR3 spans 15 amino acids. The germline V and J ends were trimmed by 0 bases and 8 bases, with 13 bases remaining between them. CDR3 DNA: TGTGCCAGCAGCTTAACGCGGGCAGGGGAAGAAAAACTGTTTTTT. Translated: CASSLTRAGEEKLFF.

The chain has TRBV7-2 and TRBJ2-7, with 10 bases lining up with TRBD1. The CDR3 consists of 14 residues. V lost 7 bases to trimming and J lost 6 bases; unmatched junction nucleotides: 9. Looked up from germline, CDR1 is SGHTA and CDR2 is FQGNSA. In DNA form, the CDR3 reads TGTGCCAGCACCTGGGACAGGGGAGGCGGCGAGCAGTACTTC. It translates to CASTWDRGGGEQYF.

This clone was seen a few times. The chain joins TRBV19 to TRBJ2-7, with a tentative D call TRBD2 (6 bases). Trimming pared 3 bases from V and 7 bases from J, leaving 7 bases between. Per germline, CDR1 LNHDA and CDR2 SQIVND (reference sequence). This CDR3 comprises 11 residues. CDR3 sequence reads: CASSMGREQYF. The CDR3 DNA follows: TGTGCCAGTAGTATGGGGAGGGAGCAGTACTTC.

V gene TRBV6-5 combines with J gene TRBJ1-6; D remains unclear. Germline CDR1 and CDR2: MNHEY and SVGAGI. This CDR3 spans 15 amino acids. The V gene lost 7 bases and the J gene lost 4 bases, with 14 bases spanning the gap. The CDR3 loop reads CASKTDHYYNSPLHF. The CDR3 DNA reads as TGTGCCAGCAAGACGGATCACTATTATAATTCACCCCTCCACTTT.

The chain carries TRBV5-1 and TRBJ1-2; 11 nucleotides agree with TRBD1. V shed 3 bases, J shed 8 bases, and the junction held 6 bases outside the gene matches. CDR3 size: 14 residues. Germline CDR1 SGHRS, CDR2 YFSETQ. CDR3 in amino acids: CASSWGTGGQGYTF. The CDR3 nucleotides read TGCGCCAGCAGCTGGGGGACAGGGGGTCAAGGCTACACCTTC.

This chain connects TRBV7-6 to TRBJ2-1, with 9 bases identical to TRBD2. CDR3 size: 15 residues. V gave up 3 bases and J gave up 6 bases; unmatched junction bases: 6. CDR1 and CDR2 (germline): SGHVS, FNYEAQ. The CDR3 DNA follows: TGTGCCAGCAGCTTCCTAGCGGGGTTGGGCAATGAGCAGTTCTTC. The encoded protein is CASSFLAGLGNEQFF.

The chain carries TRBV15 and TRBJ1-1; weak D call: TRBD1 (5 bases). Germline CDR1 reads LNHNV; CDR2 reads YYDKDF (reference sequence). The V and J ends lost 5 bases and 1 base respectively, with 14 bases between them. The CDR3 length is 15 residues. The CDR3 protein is CATSPFLTGNTEAFF. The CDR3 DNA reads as TGTGCCACCAGCCCGTTTCTCACAGGGAACACTGAAGCTTTCTTT.

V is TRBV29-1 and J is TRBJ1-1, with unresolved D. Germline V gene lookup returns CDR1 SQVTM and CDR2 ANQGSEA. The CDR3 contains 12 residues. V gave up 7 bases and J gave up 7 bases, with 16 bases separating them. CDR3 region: CSETDSGVEAFF. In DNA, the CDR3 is TGCAGCGAAACAGACTCCGGGGTTGAAGCTTTCTTT.

The DNA for the CDR3 is TGTGCCAGCAGTGCTCTACAGGGGGCTAATGAAAAACTGTTTTTT. As protein: CASSALQGANEKLFF. The chain combines TRBV2 with TRBJ1-4, with 8 bases matching TRBD1. Losses at the gene ends were 4 bases for V and 3 bases for J; bases not matched to a gene: 4. The germline V gene has CDR1 SNHLY and CDR2 FYNNEI. The CDR3 totals 15 residues.

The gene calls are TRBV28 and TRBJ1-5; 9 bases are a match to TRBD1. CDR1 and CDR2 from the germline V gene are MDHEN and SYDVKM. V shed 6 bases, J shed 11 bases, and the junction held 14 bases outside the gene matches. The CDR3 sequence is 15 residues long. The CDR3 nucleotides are TGTGCCAGCAGGCAACAGGGGGCGAGGATCATGGCCCAGCATTTT. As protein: CASRQQGARIMAQHF.

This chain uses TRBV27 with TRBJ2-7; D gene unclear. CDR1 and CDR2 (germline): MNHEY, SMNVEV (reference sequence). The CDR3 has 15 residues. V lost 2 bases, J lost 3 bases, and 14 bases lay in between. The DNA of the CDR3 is TGTGCCAGCAGTTTAAATGGCCGTTGGCTCTACGAGCAGTACTTC. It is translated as CASSLNGRWLYEQYF.

The CDR3 DNA follows: TGTGCCAGCAGCTTGGTTCCGCTAGTTTCATACGAGCAGTACTTC. Protein: CASSLVPLVSYEQYF. This chain connects TRBV5-5 to TRBJ2-7, with D hard to call. The CDR3 totals 15 residues. CDR1 and CDR2 from the germline V gene are SGHKS and YYEKEE (reference sequence). V was pared by 0 bases and J by 4 bases, with 14 bases between.

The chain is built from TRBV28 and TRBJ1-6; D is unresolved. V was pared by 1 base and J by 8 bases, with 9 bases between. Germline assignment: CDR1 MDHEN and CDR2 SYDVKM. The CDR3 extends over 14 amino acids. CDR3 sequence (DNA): TGTGCCAGCAGTTTATATGGCCGGGATTCACCCCTCCACTTT. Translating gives CASSLYGRDSPLHF.

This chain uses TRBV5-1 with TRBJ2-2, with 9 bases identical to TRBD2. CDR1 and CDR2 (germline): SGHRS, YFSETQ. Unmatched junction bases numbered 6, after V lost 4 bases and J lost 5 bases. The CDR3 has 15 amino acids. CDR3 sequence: CASSPIAGATGELFF. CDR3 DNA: TGCGCCAGCAGCCCAATAGCGGGAGCGACCGGGGAGCTGTTTTTT.

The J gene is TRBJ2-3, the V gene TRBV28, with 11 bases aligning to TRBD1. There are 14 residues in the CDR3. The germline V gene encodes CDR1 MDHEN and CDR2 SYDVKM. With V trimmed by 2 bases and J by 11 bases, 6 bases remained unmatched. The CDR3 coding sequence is TGTGCCAGCAGTTTAGGCGTGGGACAGGGGGGGCAGTATTTT. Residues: CASSLGVGQGGQYF.